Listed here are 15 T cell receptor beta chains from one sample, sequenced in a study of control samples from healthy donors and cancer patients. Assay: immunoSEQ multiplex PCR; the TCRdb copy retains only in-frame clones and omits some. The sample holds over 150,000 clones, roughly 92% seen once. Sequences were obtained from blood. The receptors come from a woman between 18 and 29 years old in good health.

Written as DNA, the CDR3 is TGTGCCAGCAGCTCGGGACTAGCGGCACCAACCTCCTCCTACGAGCAGTACTTC. Translation: CASSSGLAAPTSSYEQYF. The chain joins TRBV11-2 to TRBJ2-7, with TRBD2 matching over 11 bases. Germline V gene data show CDR1 as SGHAT and CDR2 as FQNNGV. The V and J ends lost 4 bases and 0 bases, in that order; junction bases with no gene match: 11. This CDR3 is 18 amino acids long.

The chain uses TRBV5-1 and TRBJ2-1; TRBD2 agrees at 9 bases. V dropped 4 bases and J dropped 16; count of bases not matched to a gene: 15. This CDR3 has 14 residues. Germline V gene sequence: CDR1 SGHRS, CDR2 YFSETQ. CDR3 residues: CASSLGMVAGEVFF. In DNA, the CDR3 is TGCGCCAGCAGCCTTGGGATGGTAGCGGGAGAAGTTTTCTTC.

CDR3 loop: CASSTHPGVLEQFF. CDR3 DNA: TGTGCCAGCTCAACTCACCCCGGGGTCCTCGAGCAGTTCTTC. This chain connects TRBV18 to TRBJ2-1, with D possibly being TRBD2 (5 bases). The V gene's germline CDR1 is KGHSH and CDR2 LQKENI. V lost 5 bases, J lost 10 bases, and 18 bases lay in between. The CDR3 covers 14 residues.

The CDR3, as DNA: TGTGCCAGCAGCCCCAGGGGTGGGACAGGGAACAATGAGCAGTTCTTC. Amino acids: CASSPRGGTGNNEQFF. The rearrangement links TRBV6-6 to TRBJ2-1, with 9 bases that match TRBD1. In germline, CDR1 is MNHNY, CDR2 SVGAGI (reference sequence). J lost 5 bases, V lost 6 bases, and 11 bases had no gene match. The CDR3 has 16 amino acids.

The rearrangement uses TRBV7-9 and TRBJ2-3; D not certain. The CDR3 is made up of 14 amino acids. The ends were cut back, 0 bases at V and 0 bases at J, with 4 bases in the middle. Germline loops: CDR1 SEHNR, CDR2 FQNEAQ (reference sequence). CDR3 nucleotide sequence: TGTGCCAGCAGCTTAGCGGGAAGCACAGATACGCAGTATTTT. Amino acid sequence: CASSLAGSTDTQYF.

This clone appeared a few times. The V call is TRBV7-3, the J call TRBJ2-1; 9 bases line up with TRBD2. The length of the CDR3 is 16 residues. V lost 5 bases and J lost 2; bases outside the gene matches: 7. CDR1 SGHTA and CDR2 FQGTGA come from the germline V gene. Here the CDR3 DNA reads TGTGCCAGCAGCCCAAGTAGCGGGGGCACCTACAATGAGCAGTTCTTC. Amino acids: CASSPSSGGTYNEQFF.

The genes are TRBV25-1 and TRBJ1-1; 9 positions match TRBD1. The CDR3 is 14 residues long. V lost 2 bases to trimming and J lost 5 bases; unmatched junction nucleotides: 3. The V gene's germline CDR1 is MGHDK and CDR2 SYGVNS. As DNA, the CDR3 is TGTGCCAGCAGTGAACCACAGGGGGCAACTGAAGCTTTCTTT. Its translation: CASSEPQGATEAFF.

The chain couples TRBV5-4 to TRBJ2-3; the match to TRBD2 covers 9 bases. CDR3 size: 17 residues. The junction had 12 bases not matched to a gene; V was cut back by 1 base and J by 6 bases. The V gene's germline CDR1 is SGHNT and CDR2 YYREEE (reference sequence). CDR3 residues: CASSLISGGPALDTQYF. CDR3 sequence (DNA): TGTGCCAGCAGCTTGATTAGCGGGGGACCCGCCTTGGATACGCAGTATTTT.

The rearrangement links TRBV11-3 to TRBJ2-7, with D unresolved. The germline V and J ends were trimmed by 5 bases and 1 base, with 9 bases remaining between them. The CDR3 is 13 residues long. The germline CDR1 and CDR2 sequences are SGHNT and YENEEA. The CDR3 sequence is CASSQATSYEQYF. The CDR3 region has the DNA TGTGCCAGCAGCCAAGCTACGTCCTACGAGCAGTACTTC.

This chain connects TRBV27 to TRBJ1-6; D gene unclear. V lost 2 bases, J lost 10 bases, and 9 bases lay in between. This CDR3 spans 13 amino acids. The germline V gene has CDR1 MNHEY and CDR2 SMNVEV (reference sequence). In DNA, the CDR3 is TGTGCCAGCAGTTTAAACAGAAGATCACCCCTCCACTTT. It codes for CASSLNRRSPLHF.

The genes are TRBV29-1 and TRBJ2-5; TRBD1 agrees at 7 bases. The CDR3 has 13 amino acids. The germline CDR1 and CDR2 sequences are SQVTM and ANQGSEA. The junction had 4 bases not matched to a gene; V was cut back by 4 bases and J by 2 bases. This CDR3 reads CSVATGPQETQYF. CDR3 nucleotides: TGCAGCGTTGCGACAGGGCCTCAAGAGACCCAGTACTTC.

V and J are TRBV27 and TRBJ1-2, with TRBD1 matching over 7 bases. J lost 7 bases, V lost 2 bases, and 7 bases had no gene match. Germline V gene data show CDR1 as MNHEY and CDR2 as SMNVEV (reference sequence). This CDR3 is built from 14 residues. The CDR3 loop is CASSLQGGVGGYTF. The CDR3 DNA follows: TGTGCCAGCAGTTTACAGGGGGGGGTAGGTGGCTACACCTTC.

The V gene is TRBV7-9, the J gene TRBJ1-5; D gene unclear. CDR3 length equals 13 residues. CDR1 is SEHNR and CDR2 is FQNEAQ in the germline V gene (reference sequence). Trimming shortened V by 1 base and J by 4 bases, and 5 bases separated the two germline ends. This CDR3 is CASSLGVNQPQHF. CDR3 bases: TGTGCCAGCAGCTTAGGAGTTAATCAGCCCCAGCATTTT.

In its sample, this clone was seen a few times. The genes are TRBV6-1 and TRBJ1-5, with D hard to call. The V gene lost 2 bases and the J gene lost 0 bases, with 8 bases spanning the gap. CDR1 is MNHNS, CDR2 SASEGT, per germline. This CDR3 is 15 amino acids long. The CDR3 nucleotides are TGTGCCAGCAGTGAAAACGAGTATAGCAATCAGCCCCAGCATTTT. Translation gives CASSENEYSNQPQHF.

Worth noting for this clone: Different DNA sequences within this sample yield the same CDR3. CDR3: CASSLTGGPYNEQFF. CDR3 in DNA: TGTGCCAGCAGCTTAACCGGGGGACCCTACAATGAGCAGTTCTTC. The chain carries TRBV7-3 and TRBJ2-1; a possible D gene is TRBD2 (6 bases). V was trimmed by 0 bases and J by 2 bases, leaving 8 bases between them. The CDR3 has 15 amino acids. The germline CDR1 and CDR2 sequences are SGHTA and FQGTGA. Full variable domain (outside the CDR3, taken from reference TRBV7-3 and TRBJ2-1): GAGVSQTPSNKVTEKGKYVELRCDPISGHTALYWYRQSLGQGPEFLIYFQGTGAADDSGLPNDRFFAVRPEGSVSTLKIQRTERGDSAVYLCASSLTGGPYNEQFFGPGTRLTVL.